The table lists the clone carrying this T cell receptor beta chain with a few counts. Its target is not known. The sample is drawn from a study of cytomegalovirus exposure and HLA in healthy donors. The germline CDR1 and CDR2 sequences are SGHNT and YYREEE (reference sequence). The CDR3 totals 14 residues. J lost 0 bases, V lost 4 bases, and 4 bases had no gene match. 60 Vbeta and 13 Jbeta primers were used in PCR. TCRdb keeps only in-frame clones here, not all; method: immunoSEQ multiplex PCR. The repertoire holds 130,000 to 150,000 clones, with about 74% as singletons. Points from the study as a whole: The study recorded 150 to 200 TCR beta chains that were cytomegalovirus-associated.

The receptor comes from a young man in good health and CMV-seropositive. Sequenced sample: PBMCs. V and J are TRBV5-4 and TRBJ2-7; 7 nucleotides line up with TRBD2. The DNA of the CDR3 is TGTGCCAGCAGCCCGGGGGGACCCTCCTACGAGCAGTACTTC. Its protein product is CASSPGGPSYEQYF.